Below are 8 T cell receptor beta chains sequenced from a single sample in a study of blood T cells in healthy people across ages (dated by TCRdb to 2013 to 2016). Preparation of the library involved 5' RACE. TCRdb names Illumina HiSeq 2500 as the instrument used. A second about 7 to 11 cycle PCR used a sample-barcoded 5' primer and a J-beta primer mix. Using fastp at Q25 and MiXCR, TCRdb reprocessed the public reads and kept productive beta chains. Rows with one shared CDR3 protein collapse into an entry with the most common genes and DNA. Recorded for this sample are hundreds of thousands of distinct CDR3 sequences; less than 45% of them occurred a single time. In total, the top ten clones hold around 30% of the sample. Input material: blood. Receptor source: a man at least 80 years old in good health.

The V and J genes are TRBV7-8 and TRBJ2-3; 9 positions match TRBD2. Germline V gene sequence: CDR1 SGHVS, CDR2 FQNEAQ. The CDR3 contains 16 residues. With V trimmed by 2 bases and J by 4 bases, 7 bases remained unmatched. The CDR3 protein is CASSLFTSGFADTQYF. The CDR3, as DNA: TGTGCCAGCAGCTTATTTACTAGCGGGTTTGCAGATACGCAGTATTTT.

The V gene is TRBV28, the J gene TRBJ2-7, with D maybe TRBD2 (6 bases). Looked up from germline, CDR1 is MDHEN and CDR2 is SYDVKM. V dropped 5 bases and J dropped 3 bases, with 14 bases sitting between them. The CDR3 sequence is 14 residues long. Written as DNA, the CDR3 is TGTGCCAGCAGTCCTGGAGGGCCCCTCTACGAGCAGTACTTC. Its protein product is CASSPGGPLYEQYF.

Only a few counts were recorded for this clonotype. The J gene is TRBJ1-1, the V gene TRBV24-1; 7 nucleotides align to TRBD1. V trimming: 7 bases; J trimming: 7 bases; junction bases outside the gene matches: 5. The length of the CDR3 is 12 residues. Germline V gene lookup returns CDR1 KGHDR and CDR2 SFDVKD. CDR3 DNA sequence: TGTGCCACCAGCGGGACAGCCGGTGAAGCTTTCTTT. This translates into CATSGTAGEAFF.

The rearrangement joins TRBV20-1 to TRBJ2-2; D assignment may be TRBD1 or TRBD2 (6 bases each). This CDR3 is 15 amino acids long. Germline V CDR1 and CDR2: DFQATT, SNEGSKA (reference sequence). Trimming removed 0 bases at V and 8 bases at J, with 16 bases between. CDR3: CSARDQRGRSGELFF. CDR3 nucleotides: TGCAGTGCTAGAGATCAAAGGGGGAGGTCGGGGGAGCTGTTTTTT.

This clonotype came up a few times. This rearrangement joins TRBV6-1 to TRBJ2-7, with D maybe TRBD1 (6 bases). Trimming removed 7 bases at V and 4 bases at J, with 17 bases between. The CDR3 length is 14 residues. Germline V gives CDR1 MNHNS, CDR2 SASEGT. The CDR3: CASNLQGHGYEQYF. The CDR3 region has the DNA TGTGCCAGCAACCTCCAGGGACATGGATACGAGCAGTACTTC.

Only a few counts were recorded for this clonotype. The chain recombines TRBV9 with TRBJ2-1, with 9 bases matching TRBD2. The CDR3 runs 15 residues. J gave up 4 bases and V 0 bases, and 2 bases lay outside the gene matches. The V gene's germline CDR1 is SGDLS and CDR2 YYNGEE. The CDR3 reads CASSVVAGGYNEQFF. The DNA of the CDR3 is TGTGCCAGCAGCGTAGTGGCGGGAGGGTACAATGAGCAGTTCTTC.

The V and J genes are TRBV28 and TRBJ2-3; no clear D gene. The V and J ends lost 4 bases and 4 bases respectively, with 6 bases between them. The germline V gene has CDR1 MDHEN and CDR2 SYDVKM. CDR3 length: 12 amino acids. The CDR3 DNA sequence: TGTGCCAGCAGTTCTGTCGCAGATACGCAGTATTTT. It translates to CASSSVADTQYF. The variable domain in full, completed from reference TRBV28 and TRBJ2-3, reads DVKVTQSSRYLVKRTGEKVFLECVQDMDHENMFWYRQDPGLGLRLIYFSYDVKMKEKGDIPEGYSVSREKKERFSLILESASTNQTSMYLCASSSVADTQYFGPGTRLTVL.

The V gene is TRBV3-1, the J gene TRBJ2-5, with D unclear. The CDR3 runs 14 residues. V was trimmed by 1 base and J by 11 bases, leaving 17 bases between them. From germline, CDR1 is LGHDT and CDR2 YNNKEL (reference sequence). CDR3 protein: CASSQAKPANEQYF. The CDR3 nucleotides read TGTGCCAGCAGCCAAGCGAAGCCTGCCAATGAGCAGTACTTC.